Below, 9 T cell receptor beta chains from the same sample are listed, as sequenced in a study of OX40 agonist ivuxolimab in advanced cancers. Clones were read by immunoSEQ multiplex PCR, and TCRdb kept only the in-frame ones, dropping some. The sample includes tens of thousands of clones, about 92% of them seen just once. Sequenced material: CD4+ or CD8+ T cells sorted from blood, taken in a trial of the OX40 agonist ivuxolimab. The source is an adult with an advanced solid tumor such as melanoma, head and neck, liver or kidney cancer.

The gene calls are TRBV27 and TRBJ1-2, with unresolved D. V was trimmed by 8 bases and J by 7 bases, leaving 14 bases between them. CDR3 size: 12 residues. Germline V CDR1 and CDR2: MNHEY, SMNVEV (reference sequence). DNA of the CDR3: TGTGCCAGCCGGTCGGGAGACGGTGGCTACACCTTC. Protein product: CASRSGDGGYTF.

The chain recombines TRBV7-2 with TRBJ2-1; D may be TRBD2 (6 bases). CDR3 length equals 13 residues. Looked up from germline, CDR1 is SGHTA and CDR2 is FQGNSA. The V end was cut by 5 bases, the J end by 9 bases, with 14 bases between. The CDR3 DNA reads TGTGCCAGCAGCAGGGCGGGGAAGGTTGAGCAGTTCTTC. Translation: CASSRAGKVEQFF.

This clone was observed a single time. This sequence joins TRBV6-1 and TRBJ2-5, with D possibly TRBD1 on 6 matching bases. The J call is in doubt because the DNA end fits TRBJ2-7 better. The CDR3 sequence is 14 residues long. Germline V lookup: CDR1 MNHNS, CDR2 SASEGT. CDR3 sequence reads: CASSAVRGINEQYF. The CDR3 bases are TGTGCCAGCAGTGCCGTGAGGGGGATCAACGAGCAGTACTTC.

The CDR3 protein is CATSRGGVTSTDTQYF. The CDR3 bases are TGTGCCACCAGCAGAGGGGGTGTAACTAGCACAGATACGCAGTATTTT. V gene TRBV15 combines with J gene TRBJ2-3; D uncertain. The germline V gene encodes CDR1 LNHNV and CDR2 YYDKDF (reference sequence). The CDR3 has 16 amino acids. The V end was cut by 1 base, the J end by 0 bases, with 11 bases between.

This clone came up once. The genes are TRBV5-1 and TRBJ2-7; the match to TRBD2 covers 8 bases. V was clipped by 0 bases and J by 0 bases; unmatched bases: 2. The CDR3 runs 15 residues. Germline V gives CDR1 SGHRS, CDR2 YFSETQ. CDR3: CASSLVAGGSYEQYF. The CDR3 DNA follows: TGCGCCAGCAGCTTGGTTGCGGGAGGCTCCTACGAGCAGTACTTC.

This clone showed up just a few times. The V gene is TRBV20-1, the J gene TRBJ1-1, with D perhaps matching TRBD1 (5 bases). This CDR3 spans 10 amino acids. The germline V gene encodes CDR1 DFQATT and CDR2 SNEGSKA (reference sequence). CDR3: CSPEGAEAFF. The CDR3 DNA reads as TGCAGCCCCGAAGGGGCTGAAGCTTTCTTT.

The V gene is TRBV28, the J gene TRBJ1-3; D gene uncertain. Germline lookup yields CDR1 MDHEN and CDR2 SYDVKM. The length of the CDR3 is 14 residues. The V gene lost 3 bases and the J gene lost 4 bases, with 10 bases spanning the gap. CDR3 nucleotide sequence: TGTGCCAGCAGTTTGCGGGCATTAGGAAACACCATATATTTT. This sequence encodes CASSLRALGNTIYF.

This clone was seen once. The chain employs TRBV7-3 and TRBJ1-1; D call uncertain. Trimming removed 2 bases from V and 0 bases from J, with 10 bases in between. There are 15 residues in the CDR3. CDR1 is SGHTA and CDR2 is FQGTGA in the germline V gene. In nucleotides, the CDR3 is TGTGCCAGCAGCTTACAACCGGTGATGAACACTGAAGCTTTCTTT. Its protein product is CASSLQPVMNTEAFF.

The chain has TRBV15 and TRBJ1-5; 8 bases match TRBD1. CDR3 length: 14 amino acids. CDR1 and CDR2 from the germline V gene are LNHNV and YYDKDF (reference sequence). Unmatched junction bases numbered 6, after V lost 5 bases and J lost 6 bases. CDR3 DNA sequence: TGTGCCACCAGCCTTGACAGGGGAGGTCAGCCCCAGCATTTT. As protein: CATSLDRGGQPQHF. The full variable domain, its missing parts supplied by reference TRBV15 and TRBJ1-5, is DAMVIQNPRYQVTQFGKPVTLSCSQTLNHNVMYWYQQKSSQAPKLLFHYYDKDFNNEADTPDNFQSRRPNTSFCFLDIRSPGLGDTAMYLCATSLDRGGQPQHFGDGTRLSIL.